Presented here are 8 T cell receptor beta chains from one specimen sequenced in a study of OX40 agonist ivuxolimab in advanced cancers. Library preparation used the immunoSEQ multiplex PCR assay. TCRdb's version of the immuneACCESS table is confined to in-frame rearrangements and falls short of the full clone set. An unresolved V gene accounts for under half of the shortfall where checked; the remainder is of unknown origin. The sample contains tens of thousands of clones, about nine tenths of them found a single time. Together, the top ten hold around 0.79% of the sample. Sequencing used CD4+ or CD8+ T cells sorted from blood, obtained in a trial of the OX40 agonist ivuxolimab. The origin of the receptors is an adult with an advanced solid tumor such as melanoma, head and neck, liver or kidney cancer.

This chain uses TRBV2 with TRBJ2-7; TRBD1 agrees at 7 bases. J was trimmed by 6 bases and V by 1 base; bases with no gene match: 6. This CDR3 region has 14 residues. In germline, CDR1 is SNHLY, CDR2 FYNNEI. This CDR3 is CASSEGTGSGEQYF. The CDR3 DNA follows: TGTGCCAGCAGTGAAGGGACAGGTTCCGGCGAGCAGTACTTC. Filled out from reference TRBV2 and TRBJ2-7, the complete variable domain reads EPEVTQTPSHQVTQMGQEVILRCVPISNHLYFYWYRQILGQKVEFLVSFYNNEISEKSEIFDDQFSVERPDGSNFTLKIRSTKLEDSAMYFCASSEGTGSGEQYFGPGTRLTVT.

V usage is TRBV5-1 and J usage is TRBJ1-1; D is unclear. Trimming left V 1 base short and J 4 bases short, with 11 bases between. The CDR3 contains 14 residues. Germline CDR1 is SGHRS and CDR2 is YFSETQ. The CDR3, as DNA: TGCGCCAGCAGCTTGTCTACTCGAATCACTGAAGCTTTCTTT. Protein product: CASSLSTRITEAFF.

The chain uses TRBV25-1 and TRBJ2-5, with 7 positions matching TRBD1. The CDR3 consists of 14 residues. Germline assignment: CDR1 MGHDK and CDR2 SYGVNS. With V trimmed by 4 bases and J by 2 bases, 4 bases remained unmatched. The CDR3 loop reads CASSGRQGQETQYF. The CDR3 bases are TGTGCCAGCAGTGGACGACAGGGTCAAGAGACCCAGTACTTC. Filled out from reference TRBV25-1 and TRBJ2-5, the complete variable domain reads EADIYQTPRYLVIGTGKKITLECSQTMGHDKMYWYQQDPGMELHLIHYSYGVNSTEKGDLSSESTVSRIRTEHFPLTLESARPSHTSQYLCASSGRQGQETQYFGPGTRLLVL.

This chain uses TRBV29-1 with TRBJ2-3; either TRBD1 or TRBD2 may supply D (5 bases each). The V gene lost 7 bases and the J gene lost 2 bases, with 19 bases spanning the gap. CDR3 length: 15 amino acids. Germline V gene sequence: CDR1 SQVTM, CDR2 ANQGSEA. The CDR3 nucleotides read TGCAGCGGTATAACGAGGGGTTTGATCACAGATACGCAGTATTTT. Encoded protein: CSGITRGLITDTQYF.

The rearrangement links TRBV7-9 to TRBJ2-6, with D unresolved. With 5 bases removed from V and 1 base from J, the gap between germline ends came to 6 bases. CDR3 size: 14 residues. CDR1 is SEHNR, CDR2 FQNEAQ, per germline (reference sequence). CDR3: CASSPRSGANVLTF. CDR3 nucleotides: TGTGCCAGCAGCCCCCGGTCTGGGGCCAACGTCCTGACTTTC.

The chain carries TRBV11-2 and TRBJ2-6; 7 bases are shared with TRBD1. Germline CDR1 is SGHAT and CDR2 is FQNNGV. After removal of 5 bases from V and 3 bases from J, the junction contained 10 bases not matched to a gene. The CDR3 runs 17 residues. The CDR3 DNA is TGTGCCAGCAGCACCCGACAGACAGGGATTGGGGCCAACGTCCTGACTTTC. The encoded protein is CASSTRQTGIGANVLTF.

This sequence joins TRBV7-2 and TRBJ2-7, with D perhaps matching TRBD2 (6 bases). Germline values: CDR1 SGHTA, CDR2 FQGNSA. The CDR3 consists of 14 residues. The V gene lost 5 bases and the J gene lost 2 bases, with 13 bases spanning the gap. CDR3 sequence reads: CASSPGPGAYEQYF. In DNA, the CDR3 is TGTGCCAGCAGCCCCGGGCCGGGGGCCTACGAGCAGTACTTC.

The chain carries TRBV7-2 and TRBJ1-1, with TRBD1 matching 7 bases. CDR3 length: 15 residues. V trimming: 5 bases; J trimming: 1 base; junction bases outside the gene matches: 7. Germline CDR1 and CDR2: SGHTA and FQGNSA. Here the CDR3 reads CASSLRGQPNTEAFF. Written as DNA, the CDR3 is TGTGCCAGCAGCCTACGGGGACAGCCGAACACTGAAGCTTTCTTT.